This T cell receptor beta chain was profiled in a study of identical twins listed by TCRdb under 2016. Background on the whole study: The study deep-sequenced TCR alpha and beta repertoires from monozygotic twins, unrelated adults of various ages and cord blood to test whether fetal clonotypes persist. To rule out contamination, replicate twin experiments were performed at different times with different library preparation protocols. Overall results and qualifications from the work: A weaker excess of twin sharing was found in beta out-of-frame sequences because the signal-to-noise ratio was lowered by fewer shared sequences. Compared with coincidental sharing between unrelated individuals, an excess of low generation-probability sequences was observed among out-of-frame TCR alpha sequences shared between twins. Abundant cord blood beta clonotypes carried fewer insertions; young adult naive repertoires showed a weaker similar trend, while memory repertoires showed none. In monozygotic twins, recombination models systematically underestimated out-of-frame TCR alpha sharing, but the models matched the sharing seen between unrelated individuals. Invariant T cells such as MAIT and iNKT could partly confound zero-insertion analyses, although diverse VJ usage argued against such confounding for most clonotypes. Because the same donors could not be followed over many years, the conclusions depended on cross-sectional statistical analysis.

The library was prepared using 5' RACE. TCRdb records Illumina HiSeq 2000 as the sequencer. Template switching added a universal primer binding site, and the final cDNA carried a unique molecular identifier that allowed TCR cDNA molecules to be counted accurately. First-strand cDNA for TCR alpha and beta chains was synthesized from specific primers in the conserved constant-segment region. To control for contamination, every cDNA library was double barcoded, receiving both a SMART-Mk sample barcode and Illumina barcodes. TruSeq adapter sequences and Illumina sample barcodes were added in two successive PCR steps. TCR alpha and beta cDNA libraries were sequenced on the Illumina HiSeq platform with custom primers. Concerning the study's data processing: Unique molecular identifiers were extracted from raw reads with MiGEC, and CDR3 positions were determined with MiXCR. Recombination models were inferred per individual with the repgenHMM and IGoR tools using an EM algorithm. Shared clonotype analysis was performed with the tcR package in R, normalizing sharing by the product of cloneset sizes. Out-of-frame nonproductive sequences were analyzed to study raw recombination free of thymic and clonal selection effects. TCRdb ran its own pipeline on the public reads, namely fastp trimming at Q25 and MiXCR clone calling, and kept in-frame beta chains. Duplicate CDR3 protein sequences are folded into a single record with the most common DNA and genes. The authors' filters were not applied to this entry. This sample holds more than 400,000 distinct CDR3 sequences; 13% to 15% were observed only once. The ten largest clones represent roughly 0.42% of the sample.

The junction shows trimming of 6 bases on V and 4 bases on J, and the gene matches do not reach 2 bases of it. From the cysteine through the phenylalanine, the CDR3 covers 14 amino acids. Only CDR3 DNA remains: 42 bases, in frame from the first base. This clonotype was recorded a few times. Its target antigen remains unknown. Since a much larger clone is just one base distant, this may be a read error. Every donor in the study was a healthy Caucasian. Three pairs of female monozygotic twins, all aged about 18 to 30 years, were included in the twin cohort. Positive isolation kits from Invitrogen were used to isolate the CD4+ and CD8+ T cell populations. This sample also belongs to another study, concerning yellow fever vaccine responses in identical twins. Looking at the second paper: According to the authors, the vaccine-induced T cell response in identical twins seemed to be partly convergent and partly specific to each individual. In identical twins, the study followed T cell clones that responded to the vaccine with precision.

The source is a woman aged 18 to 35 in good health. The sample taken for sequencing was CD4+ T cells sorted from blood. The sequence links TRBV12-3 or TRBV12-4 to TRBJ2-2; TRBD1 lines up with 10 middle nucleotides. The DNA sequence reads TGTGCCAGCAGGTGGACAGGGGGCACCGGGGAGCTGTTTTTT. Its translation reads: CASRWTGGTGELFF.